One sample yielded the 18 T cell receptor beta chains listed below, sequenced in a study of beta chain features in type 1 diabetes. Investigators reverse transcribed all isolated RNA, so they sequenced expressed TCRB transcripts. Produced via immunoSEQ multiplex PCR; TCRdb's table is partial and in-frame only. The sample holds a few hundred thousand clones, roughly an eighth seen once. Overall study results and limits: Shortening of TCRB CDR3s, moderate but significant, appeared in all four CD4+ subsets of Type 1 diabetes patients.

No antigen has been assigned to these receptors. Sequencing was done on a sample of naive CD4+ T cells from blood. These TCRs come from a young woman with type 1 diabetes.

This clone has a handful of counts. The rearrangement joins TRBV4-1 to TRBJ2-2, with 8 bases matching TRBD2. V shed 4 bases and J 5 bases; nucleotides not matched to a gene: 9. CDR1 MGHRA and CDR2 YSYEKL come from the germline V gene. This CDR3 comprises 16 residues. CDR3: CASSRERAGGTGELFF. The CDR3 nucleotides are TGCGCCAGCAGCCGCGAGCGCGCGGGGGGAACCGGGGAGCTGTTTTTT.

In nucleotides, the CDR3 is TGTGCCAGCAGTCTCTTTCCGGGGGGCACTGAAGCTTTCTTT. It yields the protein CASSLFPGGTEAFF. V gene TRBV7-2 combines with J gene TRBJ1-1; possible D gene TRBD1, 5 bases. The CDR3 runs to 14 residues. Germline V gene sequence: CDR1 SGHTA, CDR2 FQGNSA. The germline V and J ends were trimmed by 6 bases and 4 bases, with 15 bases remaining between them.

In its sample, this clone was seen a few times. This chain connects TRBV7-9 to TRBJ1-1; 10 nucleotides align to TRBD1. The trim removed 6 bases at V and 2 bases at J, leaving 9 bases unmatched. Germline loops: CDR1 SEHNR, CDR2 FQNEAQ (reference sequence). CDR3 length: 16 amino acids. CDR3 nucleotides: TGTGCCAGCAGACCACGGTGGGACAGGGGAAACACTGAAGCTTTCTTT. It yields the protein CASRPRWDRGNTEAFF.

The gene calls are TRBV4-2 and TRBJ1-5; possible D gene TRBD1, 5 bases. The CDR3 has 15 amino acids. Deletions cut 0 bases from V and 1 base from J, with 7 bases between. The germline V gene encodes CDR1 LGHNA and CDR2 YNFKEQ. The CDR3 DNA reads TGTGCCAGCAGCCAAGACAGGGTGAGCAATCAGCCCCAGCATTTT. Residues: CASSQDRVSNQPQHF.

The V and J genes are TRBV25-1 and TRBJ1-2; D is uncertain. V gave up 4 bases and J gave up 2 bases, with 8 bases separating them. The CDR3 is made up of 13 amino acids. The germline V gene has CDR1 MGHDK and CDR2 SYGVNS. In DNA, the CDR3 is TGTGCCAGCAGTGGGCATTTCAACTATGGCTACACCTTC. Amino acids: CASSGHFNYGYTF.

The chain is built from TRBV7-9 and TRBJ2-3, with TRBD1 matching 8 bases. CDR1 and CDR2 (germline): SEHNR, FQNEAQ (reference sequence). Trimming at V came to 5 bases and at J to 0 bases, leaving 4 bases not matched to a gene. The CDR3 contains 15 residues. The chain's CDR3 is CASSVDRASTDTQYF. The DNA of the CDR3 is TGTGCCAGCAGCGTGGACAGGGCAAGCACAGATACGCAGTATTTT.

V and J are TRBV30 and TRBJ2-2; 9 nucleotides agree with TRBD1. The germline gives CDR1 GTSNPN, CDR2 SVGIG (reference sequence). Losses at the gene ends were 0 bases for V and 7 bases for J; bases not matched to a gene: 6. The CDR3 length is 15 residues. The CDR3 region is CAWSVVQGAGGELFF. CDR3 nucleotide sequence: TGTGCCTGGAGTGTTGTACAGGGGGCCGGCGGGGAGCTGTTTTTT.

The chain uses TRBV2 and TRBJ1-5; D possibly corresponds to TRBD1 (6 bases). This CDR3 is 15 amino acids long. V shed 8 bases and J shed 3 bases, with 17 bases lying between them. The germline V gene has CDR1 SNHLY and CDR2 FYNNEI. The CDR3 nucleotides read TGTGCCAGCCGGCAAAACAGGGTAGTCAATCAGCCCCAGCATTTT. Translation: CASRQNRVVNQPQHF.

J is TRBJ2-2 and V is TRBV2; 7 bases align to TRBD2. The CDR3 runs to 14 residues. Trimming cost V 9 bases and J 4 bases; bases outside gene matches: 8. Germline V gene sequence: CDR1 SNHLY, CDR2 FYNNEI. This CDR3 is CASLRLAVTGELFF. The CDR3 bases are TGTGCCAGTCTGAGGCTAGCGGTCACCGGGGAGCTGTTTTTT.

This rearrangement joins TRBV5-5 to TRBJ2-2; 7 nucleotides align to TRBD2. The trim removed 0 bases at V and 1 base at J, leaving 3 bases unmatched. The CDR3 contains 16 residues. Germline V gene sequence: CDR1 SGHKS, CDR2 YYEKEE (reference sequence). The CDR3 DNA is TGTGCCAGCAGCTTGGTTGCGGGAGTGAACACCGGGGAGCTGTTTTTT. This gives the protein CASSLVAGVNTGELFF.

The CDR3 sequence is CASSHRTNQETQYF. The CDR3 nucleotides are TGTGCCAGCAGCCATAGGACTAACCAAGAGACCCAGTACTTC. The rearrangement joins TRBV9 to TRBJ2-5; TRBD2 might be the D (6 bases). Germline assignment: CDR1 SGDLS and CDR2 YYNGEE. V lost 4 bases and J 0 bases, leaving 10 bases between the germline ends. This CDR3 contains 14 residues. The whole variable domain, remainder taken from reference TRBV9 and TRBJ2-5, is DSGVTQTPKHLITATGQRVTLRCSPRSGDLSVYWYQQSLDQGLQFLIQYYNGEERAKGNILERFSAQQFPDLHSELNLSSLELGDSALYFCASSHRTNQETQYFGPGTRLLVL.

This clone was counted only a few times. The chain has TRBV25-1 and TRBJ2-7; TRBD2 matches at 10 bases. V was clipped by 2 bases and J by 9 bases; unmatched bases: 7. CDR1 MGHDK and CDR2 SYGVNS come from the germline V gene. This CDR3 spans 14 amino acids. The CDR3 loop is CASSEGLAAAVQYF. The CDR3 bases are TGTGCCAGCAGTGAAGGACTAGCGGCGGCAGTGCAGTACTTC.

This clone appeared a few times. The CDR3 bases are TGTGCCTGGAGTAAGACTAGTGGGTCAGAGACCCAGTACTTC. Its translation is CAWSKTSGSETQYF. The rearrangement uses TRBV30 and TRBJ2-5; tentative D call: TRBD2 (6 bases). This CDR3 is 14 amino acids long. Germline assignment: CDR1 GTSNPN and CDR2 SVGIG (reference sequence). V shed 2 bases and J shed 4 bases, with 14 bases lying between them. Looking up the rest from reference TRBV30 and TRBJ2-5 gives the full variable domain: SQTIHQWPATLVQPVGSPLSLECTVEGTSNPNLYWYRQAAGRGLQLLFYSVGIGQISSEVPQNLSASRPQDRQFILSSKKLLLSDSGFYLCAWSKTSGSETQYFGPGTRLLVL.

This chain links TRBV18 with TRBJ2-3, with 13 bases identical to TRBD2. In germline, CDR1 is KGHSH, CDR2 LQKENI. The J segment lost 6 bases and the V segment lost 1 base, leaving 4 bases of the junction unmatched. This CDR3 is 16 amino acids long. This CDR3 reads CASSPQLAGGPDTQYF. The CDR3 DNA reads TGTGCCAGCTCACCACAACTAGCGGGAGGGCCGGATACGCAGTATTTT.

This clone appeared a few times. The gene calls are TRBV7-3 and TRBJ2-7; TRBD1 agrees at 9 bases. Germline loops: CDR1 SGHTA, CDR2 FQGTGA. This CDR3 contains 15 residues. V shed 1 base, J shed 6 bases, and the junction held 7 bases outside the gene matches. The CDR3 nucleotides are TGTGCCAGCAGCTTAATGGGGACAGGGCAGTTCGAGCAGTACTTC. Amino acid sequence: CASSLMGTGQFEQYF.

In its sample, this clone was seen a few times. This chain connects TRBV19 to TRBJ2-6; D uncertain. The germline CDR1 and CDR2 sequences are LNHDA and SQIVND (reference sequence). V lost 7 bases, J lost 1 base, and 17 bases lay in between. The CDR3 has 17 amino acids. In DNA form, the CDR3 reads TGTGCCAGTACCCTATTGTACGCTGTGTCTGGGGCCAACGTCCTGACTTTC. Protein sequence: CASTLLYAVSGANVLTF.

The CDR3: CASSLRDWGDTQYF. The CDR3 DNA follows: TGTGCCAGCAGCCTCAGGGACTGGGGAGATACGCAGTATTTT. This chain links TRBV7-2 with TRBJ2-3; perhaps TRBD2 as D (6 bases). This CDR3 spans 14 amino acids. With 5 bases removed from V and 5 bases from J, the gap between germline ends came to 14 bases. The germline V gene encodes CDR1 SGHTA and CDR2 FQGNSA.

This rearrangement joins TRBV10-2 to TRBJ2-2; maybe TRBD1 (5 bases). V was trimmed by 10 bases and J by 5 bases, leaving 11 bases between them. Germline V CDR1 and CDR2: WSHSY, SAAADI. This CDR3 has 12 amino acids. Here the CDR3 DNA reads TGCGCCACCGTTCAGGGTACCGGGGAGCTGTTTTTT. Its translation: CATVQGTGELFF.